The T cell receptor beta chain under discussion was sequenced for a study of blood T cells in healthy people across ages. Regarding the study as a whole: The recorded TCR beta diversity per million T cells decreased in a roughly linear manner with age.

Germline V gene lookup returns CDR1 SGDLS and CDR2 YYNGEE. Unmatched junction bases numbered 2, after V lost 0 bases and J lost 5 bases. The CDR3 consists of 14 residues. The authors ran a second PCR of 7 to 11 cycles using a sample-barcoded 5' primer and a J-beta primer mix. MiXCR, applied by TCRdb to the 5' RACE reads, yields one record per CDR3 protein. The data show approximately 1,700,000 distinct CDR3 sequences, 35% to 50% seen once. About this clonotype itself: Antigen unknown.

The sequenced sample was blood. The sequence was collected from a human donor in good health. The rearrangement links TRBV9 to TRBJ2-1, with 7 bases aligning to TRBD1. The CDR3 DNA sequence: TGTGCCAGCAGCGTAGTGGGACAGAACAATGAGCAGTTCTTC. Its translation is CASSVVGQNNEQFF.